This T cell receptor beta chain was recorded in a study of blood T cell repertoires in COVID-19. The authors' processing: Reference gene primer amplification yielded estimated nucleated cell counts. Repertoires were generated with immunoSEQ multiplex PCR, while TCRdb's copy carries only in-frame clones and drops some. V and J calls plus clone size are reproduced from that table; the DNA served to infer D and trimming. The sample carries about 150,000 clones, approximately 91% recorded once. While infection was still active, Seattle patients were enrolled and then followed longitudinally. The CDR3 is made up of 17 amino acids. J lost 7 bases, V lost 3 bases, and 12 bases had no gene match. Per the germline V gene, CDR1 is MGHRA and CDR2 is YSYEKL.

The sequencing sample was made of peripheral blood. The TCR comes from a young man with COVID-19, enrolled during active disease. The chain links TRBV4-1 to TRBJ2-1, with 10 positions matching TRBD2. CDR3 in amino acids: CASSHDQGSSGRNEQFF. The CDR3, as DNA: TGCGCCAGCAGCCACGATCAAGGATCTAGCGGGAGAAATGAGCAGTTCTTC.